The sample holds one count of the clone carrying this TCR beta chain. The data were taken from a study of T cell changes during pregnancy in multiple sclerosis. Profiling relied on immunoSEQ multiplex PCR, and the TCRdb table lists in-frame clones only, not all of them. The sample has under 90,000 clones, more than 90% seen once. Germline V CDR1 and CDR2: ENHRY, SYGVKD. This CDR3 comprises 14 residues. Trimming cost V 8 bases and J 5 bases; bases outside gene matches: 10. The source of this sequence is a female donor in good health, enrolled as a control in a pregnancy study. This chain joins TRBV10-3 and TRBJ2-3, with TRBD2 identical over 7 bases. This material consisted of peripheral blood, taken after pregnancy. CDR3 residues: CAIGLAEERDTQYF. The CDR3 DNA is TGTGCCATCGGCCTAGCGGAGGAGAGAGATACGCAGTATTTT.